This T cell receptor (beta chain) was observed in a study of identical twins. From the 5' RACE reads, TCRdb called clonotypes with MiXCR, one entry per CDR3 protein. This table has some 440,000 distinct CDR3 sequences, 24% appearing once. Study-level points and caveats: Twins shared out-of-frame alpha sequences with excess low generation probability. Fewer insertions characterized abundant cord blood beta clonotypes, whereas memory repertoires showed none.

With regard to this clonotype: The antigen remains unidentified.

These data also featured in a second study, about T cells expressing NK-cell markers. That study adds: Dominant NKG2C+ clonotype frequencies of 1.0-7.0% of CD8+ T cells were measured in over 5 donors.

The material sequenced was CD4+ T cells sorted from blood. The source is a woman in her late teens or twenties in good health.

This CDR3 is CSVAANTGELFF. CDR3 nucleotides: TGCAGCGTGGCAGCGAACACCGGGGAGCTGTTTTTT. V and J are TRBV29-1 and TRBJ2-2; D remains unclear. The CDR3 is 12 residues long. The germline V and J ends were trimmed by 6 bases and 0 bases, with 5 bases remaining between them. From germline, CDR1 is SQVTM and CDR2 ANQGSEA.